The 20 T cell receptor beta chains in this list originate from one sample, sequenced in a study of PD-1 blockade in mismatch repair-deficient tumors (dated by TCRdb to 2017 to 2019). The receptor library was made with the immunoSEQ multiplex PCR assay. In its TCRdb copy, this immuneACCESS table keeps in-frame sequences only and misses some clones. Where compared with another copy, unresolved V genes explain less than half of these, and the others have no known cause. In this sample the table shows tens of thousands of clones, nearly 85% of which occur a single time. The top ten clones comprise around 20% of the sample. The time point label, read with the paper, signifies: peripheral blood 12 weeks after first pembrolizumab dose. Sample: peripheral blood, taken 12 weeks after starting pembrolizumab. Receptors were obtained from an adult with mismatch repair-deficient cancer.

The gene calls are TRBV6-1 and TRBJ2-3; tentatively, D is TRBD2 (5 bases). This CDR3 contains 16 residues. Germline V gene data show CDR1 as MNHNS and CDR2 as SASEGT. Trimming stripped 2 bases from V and 0 bases from J, with 12 bases between. CDR3 sequence (DNA): TGTGCCAGCAGTGAAACTCTAGCAGAGAGCACAGATACGCAGTATTTT. Its protein is CASSETLAESTDTQYF.

The rearrangement links TRBV6-1 to TRBJ2-7, with 12 bases that match TRBD2. CDR1 is MNHNS and CDR2 is SASEGT in the germline V gene. Losses at the gene ends were 4 bases for V and 1 base for J; bases not matched to a gene: 8. This CDR3 contains 17 residues. In DNA form, the CDR3 reads TGTGCCAGCAGTGCAGCTAGCGGGAGGGCCGGGTCCTACGAGCAGTACTTC. Its protein product is CASSAASGRAGSYEQYF.

This clone occurred a few times. The chain is built from TRBV11-2 and TRBJ2-2; 14 bases agree with TRBD2. The germline V gene encodes CDR1 SGHAT and CDR2 FQNNGV. This CDR3 spans 18 amino acids. The V and J ends lost 5 bases and 8 bases, in that order; junction bases with no gene match: 13. The CDR3 sequence: CASSPNSGTSGSRGELFF. CDR3 sequence (DNA): TGTGCCAGCAGCCCCAACTCCGGGACTAGCGGGAGCAGGGGGGAGCTGTTTTTT.

The chain is built from TRBV19 and TRBJ2-2; 9 nucleotides agree with TRBD2. CDR3 length: 16 amino acids. The trim removed 1 base at V and 2 bases at J, leaving 2 bases unmatched. CDR1 is LNHDA and CDR2 is SQIVND in the germline V gene (reference sequence). This CDR3 reads CASSIASGINTGELFF. CDR3 bases: TGTGCCAGTAGTATAGCTAGCGGGATTAACACCGGGGAGCTGTTTTTT.

The genes are TRBV6-4 and TRBJ2-3; D is tentatively TRBD1 or TRBD2 (5 bases each). The V end was cut by 6 bases, the J end by 0 bases, with 16 bases between. CDR3 length equals 16 residues. CDR1 MRHNA and CDR2 SNTAGT come from the germline V gene. CDR3 residues: CASRRGPFPSTDTQYF. The CDR3 coding sequence is TGTGCCAGCAGACGGGGACCTTTTCCTAGCACAGATACGCAGTATTTT.

The chain carries TRBV7-2 and TRBJ2-6, with 7 bases that match TRBD2. Germline V CDR1 and CDR2: SGHTA, FQGNSA. Unmatched junction bases numbered 13, after V lost 8 bases and J lost 0 bases. The CDR3 is 18 amino acids. The CDR3 region has the DNA TGTGCCAGCGAGGGAGCGGGACGCATCACCTCTGGGGCCAACGTCCTGACTTTC. Encoded protein: CASEGAGRITSGANVLTF. Full variable domain (missing parts from reference TRBV7-2 and TRBJ2-6): GAGVSQSPSNKVTEKGKDVELRCDPISGHTALYWYRQSLGQGLEFLIYFQGNSAPDKSGLPSDRFSAERTGGSVSTLTIQRTQQEDSAVYLCASEGAGRITSGANVLTFGAGSRLTVL.

V is TRBV14 and J is TRBJ2-7; TRBD1 might be the D (6 bases). This CDR3 spans 13 amino acids. CDR1 and CDR2 (germline): SGHDN, FVKESK. V shed 5 bases and J shed 12 bases, with 20 bases lying between them. The CDR3 coding sequence is TGTGCCAGCAGCTATTTTACAGGGAACGTCCGGTACTTC. It codes for CASSYFTGNVRYF.

V usage is TRBV4-3 and J usage is TRBJ2-7; D is undetermined. The V gene's germline CDR1 is LGHNA and CDR2 YSLEER. The CDR3 has 15 residues. The V end was cut by 3 bases, the J end by 0 bases, with 12 bases between. The CDR3, as DNA: TGCGCCAGCAGCCAGCGGAACAGCCTCTCCTACGAGCAGTACTTC. It is translated as CASSQRNSLSYEQYF.

The V and J genes are TRBV5-8 and TRBJ1-1; maybe TRBD1 (5 bases). V was shortened by 2 bases and J by 3 bases, with 11 bases between the two germline ends. There are 14 residues in the CDR3. From germline, CDR1 is SGHTS and CDR2 YDEGEE. The CDR3 sequence is CASSLWGEDTEAFF. CDR3 DNA: TGTGCCAGCAGCTTATGGGGGGAGGACACTGAAGCTTTCTTT.

This clone was observed a handful of times. This chain links TRBV15 with TRBJ1-1; the D is unclear. Germline V gene sequence: CDR1 LNHNV, CDR2 YYDKDF (reference sequence). Trimming left V 11 bases short and J 11 bases short, with 9 bases between. The CDR3 consists of 8 residues. CDR3 nucleotide sequence: TGTGCCCCTCGGGTGGCTTTCTTT. This gives the protein CAPRVAFF. The full variable domain, in which reference TRBV15 and TRBJ1-1 provide the parts outside the CDR3, is DAMVIQNPRYQVTQFGKPVTLSCSQTLNHNVMYWYQQKSSQAPKLLFHYYDKDFNNEADTPDNFQSRRPNTSFCFLDIRSPGLGDTAMYLCAPRVAFFGQGTRLTVV.

The chain combines TRBV4-3 with TRBJ2-7; 7 bases align to TRBD2. The CDR3 runs 16 residues. Trimming took 1 base from V and 1 from J; bases not matched to a gene: 7. Germline V gene sequence: CDR1 LGHNA, CDR2 YSLEER. Here the CDR3 reads CASSQGEGAGSYEQYF. The CDR3 DNA reads TGCGCCAGCAGCCAAGGGGAGGGAGCAGGGTCCTACGAGCAGTACTTC.

The chain combines TRBV5-1 with TRBJ2-5; no clear D gene. V dropped 0 bases and J dropped 5 bases, with 8 bases sitting between them. Germline V lookup: CDR1 SGHRS, CDR2 YFSETQ. This CDR3 has 13 amino acids. The CDR3: CASSLEGWETQYF. CDR3 DNA: TGCGCCAGCAGCTTGGAGGGCTGGGAGACCCAGTACTTC.

The chain has TRBV9 and TRBJ1-2; the D is unclear. The CDR3 runs to 16 residues. V lost 4 bases and J lost 4, with 20 bases in between. Looked up from germline, CDR1 is SGDLS and CDR2 is YYNGEE. CDR3 bases: TGTGCCAGCAGCCAACGAACCTGGGGTTTGAGCTATGGCTACACCTTC. It is translated as CASSQRTWGLSYGYTF.

The chain couples TRBV7-9 to TRBJ2-2; 10 bases line up with TRBD1. The CDR3 contains 18 residues. The J segment lost 7 bases and the V segment lost 6 bases, leaving 17 bases of the junction unmatched. CDR1 is SEHNR and CDR2 is FQNEAQ in the germline V gene (reference sequence). The CDR3 here is CASRRGRPGQGISGELFF. CDR3 nucleotides: TGTGCCAGCAGACGGGGGAGGCCGGGACAGGGGATCAGCGGGGAGCTGTTTTTT.

For the CDR3, the DNA is TGTGCCAGCAACAAAGGCCCCAGGGGGCCAAATCAGCCCCAGCATTTT. Translating gives CASNKGPRGPNQPQHF. This chain links TRBV7-3 with TRBJ1-5; 8 positions match TRBD1. The CDR3 runs to 16 residues. Per germline, CDR1 SGHTA and CDR2 FQGTGA. V was clipped by 7 bases and J by 4 bases; unmatched bases: 12. Full variable domain (missing parts from reference TRBV7-3 and TRBJ1-5): GAGVSQTPSNKVTEKGKYVELRCDPISGHTALYWYRQSLGQGPEFLIYFQGTGAADDSGLPNDRFFAVRPEGSVSTLKIQRTERGDSAVYLCASNKGPRGPNQPQHFGDGTRLSIL.

The chain links TRBV19 to TRBJ2-1; 10 nucleotides match TRBD2. With V trimmed by 7 bases and J by 5 bases, 11 bases remained unmatched. This CDR3 contains 16 residues. Germline V lookup: CDR1 LNHDA, CDR2 SQIVND (reference sequence). The chain's CDR3 is CASTSSLAGENNEQFF. The CDR3 DNA reads as TGTGCCAGTACTTCGAGCCTAGCGGGAGAGAACAATGAGCAGTTCTTC. The entire variable domain, with the rest obtained from reference TRBV19 and TRBJ2-1, is as follows: DGGITQSPKYLFRKEGQNVTLSCEQNLNHDAMYWYRQDPGQGLRLIYYSQIVNDFQKGDIAEGYSVSREKKESFPLTVTSAQKNPTAFYLCASTSSLAGENNEQFFGPGTRLTVL.

This clone was counted a single time. This chain connects TRBV5-6 to TRBJ2-7; either TRBD1 or TRBD2 may fit D (5 bases each). Germline V gene sequence: CDR1 SGHDT, CDR2 YYEEEE. The CDR3 runs 15 residues. With 2 bases removed from V and 3 bases from J, the gap between germline ends came to 15 bases. The DNA for the CDR3 is TGTGCCAGCAGCTTTTTTCGGGGCAGGGACTACGAGCAGTACTTC. Amino acid sequence: CASSFFRGRDYEQYF.

This clone appeared a few times. This sample also contains other DNA sequences that code for the same CDR3. The J gene is TRBJ2-5, the V gene TRBV9; D possibly corresponds to TRBD2 (6 bases). CDR3 length: 14 residues. The V gene lost 4 bases and the J gene lost 0 bases, with 10 bases spanning the gap. From germline, CDR1 is SGDLS and CDR2 YYNGEE. As DNA, the CDR3 is TGTGCCAGCAGCCCTCGGGACTACCAAGAGACCCAGTACTTC. Its protein is CASSPRDYQETQYF.

The chain carries TRBV9 and TRBJ1-3, with D hard to call. CDR3 size: 13 residues. V lost 3 bases to trimming and J lost 3 bases, with 7 bases between them. CDR1 is SGDLS and CDR2 is YYNGEE in the germline V gene. This CDR3 is CASSAGYGNTIYF. In nucleotides, the CDR3 is TGTGCCAGCAGCGCAGGTTATGGAAACACCATATATTTT.

This clone was detected only a few times. The rearrangement joins TRBV28 to TRBJ1-5; D not certain. This CDR3 is 12 amino acids long. Germline V gives CDR1 MDHEN, CDR2 SYDVKM. The V end lost 6 bases, the J end lost 1 base, and 4 bases lay between the germline ends. The CDR3 region has the DNA TGTGCCAGCAGACAGAGCAATCAGCCCCAGCATTTT. Protein product: CASRQSNQPQHF.